This section outlines one T cell receptor beta chain sequence together with its context. This clone has only one observation. This receptor's antigen is unknown. One base away there is no much larger clone; base qualities are not given. To prepare the library, the immunoSEQ multiplex PCR assay was applied. TCRdb provides this immuneACCESS table in a form limited to in-frame rearrangements. Some clones are lacking; in checked studies, under half of them reflect an unresolved V gene, and why the rest are absent is not known. The sample includes over 30,000 clones, with around 92% observed a single time. The ten most abundant clones make up about 1.3% of the sample. Its CDR3 holds 16 amino acids, cysteine through phenylalanine. Kept here is only the CDR3 DNA, which spans 48 bases and is read in frame from base 1. As encoded in the germline V gene (reference sequence), CDR1 is SGHKS while CDR2 is YYEKEE. Deletion took 4 bases off V and 0 bases off J, with a span of 16 bases between the germline ends.

The sample belongs to a study of T cell changes during pregnancy in multiple sclerosis (dated by TCRdb to 2018 to 2020). A note on the overall study: The study looked at changes in the T cell repertoire across pregnancy in women with multiple sclerosis.

This receptor was taken from a female donor with multiple sclerosis, enrolled in a pregnancy study. Input material: PBMCs (not recorded whether the cells were cultured). The chain uses TRBV5-5 and TRBJ1-2; the D gene cannot be resolved reliably. The CDR3 reads CASSTAPGQTNYGYTF. The nucleotides are TGTGCCAGCAGCACTGCCCCCGGGCAGACTAACTATGGCTACACCTTC.